This T cell receptor beta chain was sequenced for a study of cytomegalovirus exposure and HLA in healthy donors. Study-wide results and limits: The listing of roughly 160 TCR beta chains classed them as cytomegalovirus-associated. Cytomegalovirus status was reportedly diagnosed by the classifier with high sensitivity and specificity. Specificity for CMV antigens was confirmed in vitro for three of the CMV-associated chains.

Assay: immunoSEQ multiplex PCR; the TCRdb copy retains only in-frame clones and omits some. The table records tens of thousands of clones, over 75% of them present only once. Germline V gives CDR1 LNHDA, CDR2 SQIVND (reference sequence). This CDR3 spans 15 amino acids. Germline trimming cut 4 bases from V and 5 bases from J; bases unmatched to any gene: 7. Of note for this clone: The antigen remains undetermined.

An approximately 130-subject validation cohort, separate from the roughly 700-subject first cohort, supplied the donors. This clonotype originated in a woman in her 30s in good health and CMV-seronegative. Sequenced: PBMCs. The chain carries TRBV19 and TRBJ1-4, with TRBD1 matching over 7 bases. CDR3 amino acids: CASSTLQGLNEKLFF. CDR3 DNA sequence: TGTGCCAGTAGTACCCTACAGGGGTTGAATGAAAAACTGTTTTTT.